The 3 T cell receptor beta chains given below trace back to one sample, sequenced in a study of molecular identifiers for immune sequencing clone quantification. TCRdb independently ran MiXCR on the PCR reads; one entry per CDR3 protein. Of fewer than 350,000 distinct CDR3 sequences listed, roughly 24% were seen once; the top ten hold 0.65% to 0.75%. The sequencing input was naive CD8+ T cells from blood, with Jurkat cell RNA spiked in. Indicated subset: FACS-sorted CD8+CD4-CCR7+CD45RA+ naive T cells. The receptors shown here come from a human donor in good health. Some libraries in this study had Jurkat cell RNA spiked in.

This clonotype appeared many times. The chain has TRBV4-1 and TRBJ1-1; perhaps TRBD1 as D (6 bases). The CDR3 is made up of 14 amino acids. Germline CDR1 and CDR2: MGHRA and YSYEKL. V was cut by 5 bases and J by 4 bases, with 14 bases left in between. The CDR3 loop reads CASSWGAPGTEAFF. In DNA, the CDR3 is TGCGCCAGCAGCTGGGGGGCTCCGGGCACTGAAGCTTTCTTT.

In the case of this clonotype: A read error is possible here, since a much larger clone lies one base away. The chain couples TRBV5-1 to TRBJ2-5; D is perhaps TRBD1 or TRBD2 (5 bases each). Germline CDR1 is SGHRS and CDR2 is YFSETQ. This CDR3 comprises 15 residues. In nucleotides, the CDR3 is TGCGCCAGCAGCTTGGAGGCAGGGACGCAAGAGACCAAGTACTTC. This sequence encodes CASSLEAGTQETKYF.

This clonotype was seen a few times. The chain joins TRBV7-9 to TRBJ2-1; 9 bases match TRBD2. V was pared by 5 bases and J by 3 bases, with 11 bases of the junction left unmatched. Germline V CDR1 and CDR2: SEHNR, FQNEAQ (reference sequence). This CDR3 has 17 residues. The CDR3: CASSATRGGAVYNEQFF. In nucleotides, the CDR3 is TGTGCCAGCAGCGCGACTCGCGGGGGGGCCGTCTACAATGAGCAGTTCTTC.